The clone carrying this T cell receptor (beta chain) was picked up many times. These data come from a study of T-cell reconstitution after alpha-beta-depleted transplantation in children. CDR1 is MNHEY and CDR2 is SVGAGI in the germline V gene. The CDR3 runs to 14 residues. V lost 4 bases and J 9 bases, leaving 16 bases between the germline ends. For TCRbeta, the library was prepared with unique molecular identifiers. TCRdb reanalysed the PCR reads using MiXCR and keeps one entry per CDR3 protein. The profile shows some 640,000 distinct CDR3 sequences, approximately 15% of them singletons. This chain connects TRBV6-5 to TRBJ2-1, with D tentatively TRBD2 (5 bases). The sample in question was PBMCs from the stem cell graft donor, obtained from the stem cell graft. The sequence was collected from a human donor who donated a stem cell graft to a child with acute myeloid leukemia. As DNA, the CDR3 is TGTGCCAGCAGTTCCCACTGGAACGCGGGTGAGCAGTTCTTC. Protein: CASSSHWNAGEQFF.